This T cell receptor beta chain was recovered during a study of T cell responses to AZD1222 COVID-19 vaccine (dated by TCRdb to the early 2020s). General notes on the study: Because spike-specific TCR depth and breadth did not differ between the two schedules, AZD1222 recipients who got a second dose at roughly 4 weeks were pooled with those who got a second dose at roughly 12 weeks. TCR sequencing was performed for 230 to 250 trial participants, of whom 200 to 210 were given two doses of AZD1222 and around 26 were given two doses of MenACWY control vaccine. Trial participants were enrolled into age subgroups of 18-55, 56-69 and 70-plus years, which contained 148, 28 and 57 TCR-sequenced participants, respectively.

In light of the paper, this sample's time point label describes: baseline before first vaccination. Samples from vaccinated people were obtained from the UK trials COV001 and COV002, which included a single-blind randomized controlled phase 2/3 trial of AZD1222 (ChAdOx1 nCoV-19) in healthy adults. Trial participant PBMC samples were collected at day 0 and day 28 after the second dose for TCRbeta chain sequencing. Points on this clone: Which antigen it targets is not known. No clone much larger than this one lies a single base away; base qualities are absent.

Taken from the germline V gene, the CDR1 and CDR2 loops are KGHSH and LQKENI. V loses 0 bases at its end and J loses 3 bases; junction bases beyond the gene matches: 8. The CDR3 holds 18 amino acids from the cysteine to the phenylalanine. The entry retains the CDR3 DNA only, 54 bases that are in frame from base 1. What the research found in general, with its limitations: Participants were mostly white British, with more females than males. The authors suggested clonal diversity may have been underestimated. Because no day 14 peak-response samples were available, the repertoires could be characterized only after the peak T cell response. Spike-specific TCR breadth and depth rose significantly after two AZD1222 doses compared with day 0 and with MenACWY recipients. Conclusions about previously exposed vaccinees were limited because only 6 or 7 AZD1222 recipients were SARS-CoV-2 seropositive at baseline. Nearly half of unique spike-specific TCRs reportedly recognized epitopes outside regions mutated in the B.1.351 and B.1.1.7 variants. In the small 56-69-year group, the increase in depth fell short of significance, most likely because of low power. CD4 TCRs associated with the vaccine covered the entire spike protein, and the dominant responses were in regions 160-218 and 743-854.

The CDR3 regions of human TCRbeta chains were analyzed by immunosequencing. The authors processed their data as follows. Repertoire TCRs were matched against a reference library of SARS-CoV-2-specific TCRs generated with the MIRA antigen-specificity platform. Breadth was defined as the fraction of unique TCRs that were SARS-CoV-2-associated, and depth was defined as the fraction of total T cells that were SARS-CoV-2-associated. Using the MIRA data, every spike-specific TCR was mapped to the spike region that the TCR reacted to and assigned to either a CD4 or a CD8 class. Log10-transformed breadth and depth values were compared by one-way ANOVA with Sidak's multiple comparisons tests. The clones in this table, taken by TCRdb from immuneACCESS, are in-frame only. Not every clone is retained; where verified, under half of the shortfall comes from an unresolved V gene, and the cause of the rest is unknown. V, J and clone size derive from that table, while D and trimming were established from the DNA sequence. The sample yields 95,000 to 150,000 clones; 92% were counted once. The biggest ten clones account for over 1.5% of the sample.

The specimen comprised peripheral blood, sampled on day 0 of AZD1222 vaccination. The receptor comes from an adult in good health. This chain joins TRBV18 to TRBJ2-3, with TRBD2 identical over 11 junction bases. CDR3 loop: CASSPPLLAGVETDTQYF. The sequenced DNA: TGTGCCAGCTCACCACCTTTACTAGCGGGGGTCGAGACAGATACGCAGTATTTT. The entire variable domain, with the stretches around the CDR3 drawn from the reference TRBV18 and TRBJ2-3 proteins, is NAGVMQNPRHLVRRRGQEARLRCSPMKGHSHVYWYRQLPEEGLKFMVYLQKENIIDESGMPKERFSAEFPKEGPSILRIQQVVRGDSAAYFCASSPPLLAGVETDTQYFGPGTRLTVL.